This T cell receptor beta chain came from a study of blood T cell repertoires in COVID-19. Study background: The cDNA or gDNA used as material had been derived from T cells, B-cell-depleted T cells, or PBMCs.

V dropped 4 bases and J dropped 4; count of bases not matched to a gene: 2. This CDR3 comprises 13 residues. Germline CDR1 and CDR2: SQVTM and ANQGSEA. Everyone who took part was about 18 to 89 years old, and they came from about two dozen US areas. Of note for this clone: Other DNA sequences of this sample code for an identical CDR3.

In the original processing: By means of reference gene primer amplification, nucleated cell counts were estimated. Using immunoSEQ multiplex PCR, the repertoire was profiled, and TCRdb retains in-frame clones only, with some absent. That table gives V, J and clone size, and the DNA gave D and trimming. The top ten clones hold approximately 3.1% of a sample with hundreds of thousands of clones, over 75% of them seen once. Sequencing input: PBMCs or T cells enriched from blood (not recorded which). V is TRBV29-1 and J is TRBJ1-5; 9 nucleotides match TRBD1. This clonotype was sampled from a woman in her sixties or seventies who had recovered from COVID-19. The DNA of the CDR3 is TGCAGCGTTGGGGGACAGGGAAATCAGCCCCAGCATTTT. As protein: CSVGGQGNQPQHF.